This entry concerns a single T cell receptor (beta chain). Per the original data handling: Cell counts per sample came from amplifying reference gene primers. The repertoire was sequenced with immunoSEQ multiplex PCR; TCRdb's copy has only in-frame clones and lacks some. The V and J calls and clone size were taken over from that table, and D and trimming were inferred from the DNA. Among roughly 250,000 clones, about 90% were seen once, and the ten largest hold 0.85% to 0.9%. V lost 11 bases and J lost 1; bases outside the gene matches: 8. Germline V gene sequence: CDR1 SNHLY, CDR2 FYNNEI. The CDR3 runs 15 residues. This sample stems from a study of blood T cell repertoires in COVID-19. Study-level background: PBMCs, B-cell-depleted T cells, or T cells provided the cDNA or gDNA that made up the material.

The sample was PBMCs or T cells enriched from blood (not recorded which). The chain recombines TRBV2 with TRBJ1-3; TRBD1 aligns across 10 bases. The clonotype originates from a man aged 45 to 65 who had been exposed to COVID-19. The CDR3 DNA reads as TGTGCCTTTGGACAGGGGGTAGTTTCTGGAAACACCATATATTTT. Translation: CAFGQGVVSGNTIYF.